This TCR beta chain is drawn from a study of blood T cell repertoires in COVID-19. Study-level information: Sources were T cells, B-cell-depleted T cells, or PBMCs; the material itself was cDNA or gDNA.

Here immunoSEQ multiplex PCR was the method, and the copy in TCRdb shows in-frame clones only, minus some. The sample records about 67,000 clones, more than 75% being singletons. The CDR3 is 17 residues long. Unmatched junction bases numbered 13, after V lost 0 bases and J lost 6 bases. Germline V gene data show CDR1 as SGHRS and CDR2 as YFSETQ. The V gene is TRBV5-1, the J gene TRBJ2-5; 8 bases fit TRBD2. The sequence came from a woman between 55 and 75 years old with acute or convalescent COVID-19. Sequenced material: peripheral blood. CDR3 bases: TGCGCCAGCAGCTTGGCTGGGACTAGACCTAGTAGCCAGACCCAGTACTTC. As protein: CASSLAGTRPSSQTQYF.